The present TCR beta chain was sequenced within a study of T-cell memory formation after mild COVID-19. The germline V and J ends were trimmed by 2 bases and 1 base, with 10 bases remaining between them. Germline-derived CDR1 and CDR2 are SGHRS and YFSETQ. The CDR3 contains 16 residues. In this sample, this clonotype turned up a few times. One entry per CDR3 protein, called by TCRdb with MiXCR from the 5' RACE reads. This repertoire shows around 200,000 distinct CDR3 sequences, about 27% found once; its top ten account for 9.5% to 12%. The receptor was isolated from an adult woman who had mild COVID-19 (a few samples of this study predate the infection). Cell type and time point are not known. Sequences were obtained from PBMCs or a T cell subset sorted from them (not recorded which). The rearrangement links TRBV5-1 to TRBJ2-6; D may be TRBD1 (5 bases). CDR3 in DNA: TGCGCCAGCAGCTTCCCAGGGCATTCTGGGGCCAACGTCCTGACTTTC. As protein: CASSFPGHSGANVLTF.